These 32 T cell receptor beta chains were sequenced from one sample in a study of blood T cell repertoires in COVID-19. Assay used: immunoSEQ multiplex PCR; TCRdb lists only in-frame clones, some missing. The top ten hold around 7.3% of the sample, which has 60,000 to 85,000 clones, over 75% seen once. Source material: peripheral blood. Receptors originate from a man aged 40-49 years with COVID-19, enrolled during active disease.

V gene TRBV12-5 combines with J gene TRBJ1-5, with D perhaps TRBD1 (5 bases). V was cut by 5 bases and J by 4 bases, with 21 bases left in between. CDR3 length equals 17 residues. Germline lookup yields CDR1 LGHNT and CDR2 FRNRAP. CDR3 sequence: CASGPMSGVPWNQPQHF. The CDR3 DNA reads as TGTGCTAGTGGTCCCATGTCGGGGGTACCATGGAATCAGCCCCAGCATTTT. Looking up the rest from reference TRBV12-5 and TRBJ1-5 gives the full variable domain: DARVTQTPRHKVTEMGQEVTMRCQPILGHNTVFWYRQTMMQGLELLAYFRNRAPLDDSGMPKDRFSAEMPDATLATLKIQPSEPRDSAVYFCASGPMSGVPWNQPQHFGDGTRLSIL.

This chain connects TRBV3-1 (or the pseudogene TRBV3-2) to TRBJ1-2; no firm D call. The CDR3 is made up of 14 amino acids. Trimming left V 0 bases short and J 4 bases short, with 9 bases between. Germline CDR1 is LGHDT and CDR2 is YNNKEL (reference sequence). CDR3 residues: CASSQEAGGYGYTF. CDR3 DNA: TGTGCCAGCAGCCAAGAGGCGGGTGGCTATGGCTACACCTTC.

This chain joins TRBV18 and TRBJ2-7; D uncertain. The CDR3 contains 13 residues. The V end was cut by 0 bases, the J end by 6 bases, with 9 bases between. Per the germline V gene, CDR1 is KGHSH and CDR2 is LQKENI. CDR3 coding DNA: TGTGCCAGCTCACCACCCCCCACTGCCGAGCAGTACTTC. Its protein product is CASSPPPTAEQYF.

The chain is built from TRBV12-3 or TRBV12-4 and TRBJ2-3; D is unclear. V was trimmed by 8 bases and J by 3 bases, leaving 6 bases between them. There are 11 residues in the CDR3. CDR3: CASGGTDTQYF. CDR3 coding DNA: TGTGCCAGCGGCGGAACAGATACGCAGTATTTT.

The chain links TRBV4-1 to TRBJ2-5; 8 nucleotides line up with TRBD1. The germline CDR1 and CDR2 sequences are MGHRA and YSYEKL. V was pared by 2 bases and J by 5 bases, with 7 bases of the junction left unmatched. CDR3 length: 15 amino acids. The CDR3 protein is CASSQTGQDRETQYF. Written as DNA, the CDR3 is TGCGCCAGCAGCCAAACGGGACAGGATAGGGAGACCCAGTACTTC.

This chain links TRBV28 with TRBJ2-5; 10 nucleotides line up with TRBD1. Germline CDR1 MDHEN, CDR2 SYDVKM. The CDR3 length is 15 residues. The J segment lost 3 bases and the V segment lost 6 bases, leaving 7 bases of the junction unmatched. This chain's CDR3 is CASSLTGQGKETQYF. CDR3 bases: TGTGCCAGCAGCCTGACGGGACAGGGGAAAGAGACCCAGTACTTC.

CDR3 bases: TGTGCCAGCAGTTCGAACAGGAGGGCGTGGGGAAAACTGTTTTTT. Translated, it gives CASSSNRRAWGKLFF. This sequence joins TRBV28 and TRBJ1-4; TRBD1 is a possible D gene (5 bases). From germline, CDR1 is MDHEN and CDR2 SYDVKM. V was trimmed by 4 bases and J by 10 bases, leaving 19 bases between them. The CDR3 spans 15 residues.

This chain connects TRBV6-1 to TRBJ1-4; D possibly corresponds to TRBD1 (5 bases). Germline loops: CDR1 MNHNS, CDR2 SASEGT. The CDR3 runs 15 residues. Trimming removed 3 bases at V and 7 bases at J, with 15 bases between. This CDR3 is CASSDEQATGEKLFF. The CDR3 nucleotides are TGTGCCAGCAGTGATGAACAGGCGACGGGTGAAAAACTGTTTTTT.

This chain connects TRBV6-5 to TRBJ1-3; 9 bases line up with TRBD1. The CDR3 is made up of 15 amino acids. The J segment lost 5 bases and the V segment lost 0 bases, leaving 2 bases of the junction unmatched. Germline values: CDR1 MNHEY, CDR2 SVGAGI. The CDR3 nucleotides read TGTGCCAGCAGTTACTCCGGACAGGGGAGAAACACCATATATTTT. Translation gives CASSYSGQGRNTIYF.

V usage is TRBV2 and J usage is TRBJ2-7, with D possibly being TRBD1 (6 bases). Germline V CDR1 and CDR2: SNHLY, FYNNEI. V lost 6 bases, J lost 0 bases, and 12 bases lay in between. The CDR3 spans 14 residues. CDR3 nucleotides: TGTGCCAGCAGCGGGACAAAAAGCTCCTACGAGCAGTACTTC. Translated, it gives CASSGTKSSYEQYF. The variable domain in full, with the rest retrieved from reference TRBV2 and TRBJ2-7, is EPEVTQTPSHQVTQMGQEVILRCVPISNHLYFYWYRQILGQKVEFLVSFYNNEISEKSEIFDDQFSVERPDGSNFTLKIRSTKLEDSAMYFCASSGTKSSYEQYFGPGTRLTVT.

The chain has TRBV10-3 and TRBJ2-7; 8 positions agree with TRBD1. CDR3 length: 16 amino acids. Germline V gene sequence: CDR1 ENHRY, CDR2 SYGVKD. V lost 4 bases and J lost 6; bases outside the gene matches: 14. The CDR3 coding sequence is TGTGCCATCAGTGGCCGCCACGTCGACAGGGGTGGCGAGCAGTACTTC. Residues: CAISGRHVDRGGEQYF.

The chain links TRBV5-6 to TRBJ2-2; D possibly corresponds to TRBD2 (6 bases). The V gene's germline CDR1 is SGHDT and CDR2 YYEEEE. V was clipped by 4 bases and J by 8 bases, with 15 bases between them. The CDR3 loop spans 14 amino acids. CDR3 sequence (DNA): TGTGCCAGCAGCCCGCCGGGACTCGCGGGGGAGCTGTTTTTT. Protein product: CASSPPGLAGELFF.

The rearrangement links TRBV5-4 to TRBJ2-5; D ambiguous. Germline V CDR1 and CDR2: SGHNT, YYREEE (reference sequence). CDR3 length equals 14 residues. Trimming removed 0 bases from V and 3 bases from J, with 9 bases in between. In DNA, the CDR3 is TGTGCCAGCAGCTTGGCCAGTCAAGAAGAGACCCAGTACTTC. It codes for CASSLASQEETQYF.

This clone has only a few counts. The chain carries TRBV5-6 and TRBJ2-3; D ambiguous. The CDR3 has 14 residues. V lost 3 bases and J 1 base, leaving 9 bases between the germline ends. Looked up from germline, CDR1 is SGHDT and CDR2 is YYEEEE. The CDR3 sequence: CASSYQQGTDTQYF. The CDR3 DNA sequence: TGTGCCAGCAGCTACCAGCAGGGCACAGATACGCAGTATTTT.

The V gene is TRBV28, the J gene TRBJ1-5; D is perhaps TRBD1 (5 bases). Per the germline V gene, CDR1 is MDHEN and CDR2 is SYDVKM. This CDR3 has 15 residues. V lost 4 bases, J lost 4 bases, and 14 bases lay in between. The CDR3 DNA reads TGTGCCAGCAGTTCCTCGACAGATTGGAATCAGCCCCAGCATTTT. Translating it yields CASSSSTDWNQPQHF.

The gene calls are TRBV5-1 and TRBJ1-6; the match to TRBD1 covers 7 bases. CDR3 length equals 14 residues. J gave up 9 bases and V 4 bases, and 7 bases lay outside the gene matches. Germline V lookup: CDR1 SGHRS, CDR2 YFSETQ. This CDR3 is CASSDRQGPSPLHF. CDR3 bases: TGCGCCAGCAGCGATCGACAGGGCCCTTCACCCCTCCACTTT.

CDR3 coding DNA: TGTGCCAGCAGCCGTTGGCCTAGCGGGGGGCCCCTTCTGGGGGGGGTCGAGCAGTACTTC. It translates to CASSRWPSGGPLLGGVEQYF. The V call is TRBV7-6, the J call TRBJ2-7, with 11 bases matching TRBD2. Germline trimming cut 5 bases from V and 6 bases from J; bases unmatched to any gene: 24. The CDR3 sequence is 20 residues long. Germline V CDR1 and CDR2: SGHVS, FNYEAQ. Full variable domain (outside the CDR3, taken from reference TRBV7-6 and TRBJ2-7): GAGVSQSPRYKVTKRGQDVALRCDPISGHVSLYWYRQALGQGPEFLTYFNYEAQQDKSGLPNDRFSAERPEGSISTLTIQRTEQRDSAMYRCASSRWPSGGPLLGGVEQYFGPGTRLTVT.

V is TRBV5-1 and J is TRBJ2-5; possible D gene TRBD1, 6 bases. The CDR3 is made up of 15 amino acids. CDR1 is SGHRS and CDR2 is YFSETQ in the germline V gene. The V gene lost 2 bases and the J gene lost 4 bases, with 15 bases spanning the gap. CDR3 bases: TGCGCCAGCAGCTTCACAGGGAAAAAGGGAGAGACCCAGTACTTC. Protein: CASSFTGKKGETQYF. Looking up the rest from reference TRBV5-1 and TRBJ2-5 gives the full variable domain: KAGVTQTPRYLIKTRGQQVTLSCSPISGHRSVSWYQQTPGQGLQFLFEYFSETQRNKGNFPGRFSGRQFSNSRSEMNVSTLELGDSALYLCASSFTGKKGETQYFGPGTRLLVL.

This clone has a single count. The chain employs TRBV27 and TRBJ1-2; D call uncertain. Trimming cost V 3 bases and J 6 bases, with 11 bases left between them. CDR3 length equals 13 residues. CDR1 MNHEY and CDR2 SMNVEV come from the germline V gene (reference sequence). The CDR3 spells CASSFSGIHGYTF. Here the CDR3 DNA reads TGTGCCAGCAGTTTTTCCGGGATCCATGGCTACACCTTC.

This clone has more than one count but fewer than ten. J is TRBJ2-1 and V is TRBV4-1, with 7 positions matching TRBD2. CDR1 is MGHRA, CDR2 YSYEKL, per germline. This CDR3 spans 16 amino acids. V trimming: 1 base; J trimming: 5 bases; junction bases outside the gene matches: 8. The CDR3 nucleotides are TGCGCCAGCAGCCAAGTCCTCAAGCGGGACCACAATGAGCAGTTCTTC. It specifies CASSQVLKRDHNEQFF.

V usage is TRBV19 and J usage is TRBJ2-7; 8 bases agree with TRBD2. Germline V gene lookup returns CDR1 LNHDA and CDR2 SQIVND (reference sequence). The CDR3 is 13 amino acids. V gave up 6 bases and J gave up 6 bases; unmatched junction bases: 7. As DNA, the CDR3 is TGTGCCAGTAGCCAACCGGGGGGGACCGAGCAGTACTTC. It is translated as CASSQPGGTEQYF.

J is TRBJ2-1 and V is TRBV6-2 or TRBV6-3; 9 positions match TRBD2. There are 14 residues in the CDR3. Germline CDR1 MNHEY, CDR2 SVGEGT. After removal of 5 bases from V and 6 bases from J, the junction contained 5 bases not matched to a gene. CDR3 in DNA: TGTGCCAGCAGTCGCGGGGGGGCCTTCAATGAGCAGTTCTTC. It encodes CASSRGGAFNEQFF.

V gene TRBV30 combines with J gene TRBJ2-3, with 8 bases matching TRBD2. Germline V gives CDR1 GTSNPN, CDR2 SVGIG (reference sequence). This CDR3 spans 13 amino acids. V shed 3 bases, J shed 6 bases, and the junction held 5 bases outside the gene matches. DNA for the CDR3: TGTGCCTGGAGCCCCGGGACTAGGGATACGCAGTATTTT. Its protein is CAWSPGTRDTQYF.

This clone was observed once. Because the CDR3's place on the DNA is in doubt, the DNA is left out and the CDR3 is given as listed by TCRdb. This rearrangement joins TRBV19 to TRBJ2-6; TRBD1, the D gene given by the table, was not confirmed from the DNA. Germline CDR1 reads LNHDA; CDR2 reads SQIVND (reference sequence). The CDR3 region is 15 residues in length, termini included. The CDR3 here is CASSLDSTSANVLTF.

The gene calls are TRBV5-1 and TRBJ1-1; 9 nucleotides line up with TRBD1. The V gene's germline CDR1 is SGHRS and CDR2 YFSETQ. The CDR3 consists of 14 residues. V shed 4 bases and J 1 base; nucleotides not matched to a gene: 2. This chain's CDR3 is CASSLDRGNTEAFF. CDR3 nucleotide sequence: TGCGCCAGCAGCCTGGACAGGGGGAACACTGAAGCTTTCTTT.

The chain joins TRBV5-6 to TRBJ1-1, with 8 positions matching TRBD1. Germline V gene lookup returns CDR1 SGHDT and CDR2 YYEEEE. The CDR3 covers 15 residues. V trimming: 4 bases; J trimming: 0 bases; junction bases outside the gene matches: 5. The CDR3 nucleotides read TGTGCCAGCAGCATTTACAGGGGGATGAACACTGAAGCTTTCTTT. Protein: CASSIYRGMNTEAFF. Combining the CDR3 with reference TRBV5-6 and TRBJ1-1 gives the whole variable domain DAGVTQSPTHLIKTRGQQVTLRCSPKSGHDTVSWYQQALGQGPQFIFQYYEEEERQRGNFPDRFSGHQFPNYSSELNVNALLLGDSALYLCASSIYRGMNTEAFFGQGTRLTVV.

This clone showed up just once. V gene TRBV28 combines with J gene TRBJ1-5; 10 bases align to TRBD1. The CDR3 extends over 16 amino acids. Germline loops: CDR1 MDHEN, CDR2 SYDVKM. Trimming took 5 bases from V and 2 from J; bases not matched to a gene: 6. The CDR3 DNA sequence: TGTGCCAGCAGTGTCCCCGGGACAGGGGGCAATCAGCCCCAGCATTTT. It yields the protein CASSVPGTGGNQPQHF. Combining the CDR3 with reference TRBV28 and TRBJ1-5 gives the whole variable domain DVKVTQSSRYLVKRTGEKVFLECVQDMDHENMFWYRQDPGLGLRLIYFSYDVKMKEKGDIPEGYSVSREKKERFSLILESASTNQTSMYLCASSVPGTGGNQPQHFGDGTRLSIL.

DNA for the CDR3: TGTGCCAGCAGCTCGACCCTCAGAGGCGACGAGCAGTACTTC. The encoded protein is CASSSTLRGDEQYF. The chain combines TRBV13 with TRBJ2-7, with no clear D. Germline V gene data show CDR1 as PRHDT and CDR2 as FYEKMQ (reference sequence). The CDR3 loop spans 14 amino acids. V was trimmed by 4 bases and J by 5 bases, leaving 15 bases between them.

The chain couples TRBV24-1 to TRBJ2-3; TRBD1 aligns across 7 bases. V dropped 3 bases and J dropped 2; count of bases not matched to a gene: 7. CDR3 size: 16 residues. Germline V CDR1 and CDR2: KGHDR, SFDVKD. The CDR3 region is CATSDSRQGPTDTQYF. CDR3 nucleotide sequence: TGTGCCACCAGTGATAGCAGACAGGGCCCCACAGATACGCAGTATTTT.

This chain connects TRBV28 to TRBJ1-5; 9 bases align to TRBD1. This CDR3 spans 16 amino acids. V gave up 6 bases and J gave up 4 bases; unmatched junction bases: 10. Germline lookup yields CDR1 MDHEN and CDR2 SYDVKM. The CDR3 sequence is CASSQPGQGMNQPQHF. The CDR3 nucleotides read TGTGCCAGCAGCCAACCGGGACAGGGAATGAATCAGCCCCAGCATTTT. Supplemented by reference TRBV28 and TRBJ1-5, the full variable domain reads DVKVTQSSRYLVKRTGEKVFLECVQDMDHENMFWYRQDPGLGLRLIYFSYDVKMKEKGDIPEGYSVSREKKERFSLILESASTNQTSMYLCASSQPGQGMNQPQHFGDGTRLSIL.

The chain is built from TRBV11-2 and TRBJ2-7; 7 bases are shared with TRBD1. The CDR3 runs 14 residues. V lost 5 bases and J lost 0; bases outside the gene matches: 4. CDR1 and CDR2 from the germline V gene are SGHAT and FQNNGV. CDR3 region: CASSQGQSSYEQYF. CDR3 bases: TGTGCCAGCAGCCAGGGACAGAGCTCCTACGAGCAGTACTTC.

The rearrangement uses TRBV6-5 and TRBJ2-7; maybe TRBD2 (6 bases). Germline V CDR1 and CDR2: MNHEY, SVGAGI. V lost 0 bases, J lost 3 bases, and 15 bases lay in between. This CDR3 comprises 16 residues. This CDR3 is CASSYSYRGNHYEQYF. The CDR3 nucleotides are TGTGCCAGCAGTTACTCGTATCGGGGGAACCACTACGAGCAGTACTTC.